The source of this T cell receptor beta chain is a study of T cells after posttransplantation cyclophosphamide. General study findings and limits: Donor CD8+ memory clones often dominated recipient blood repertoires at later times. Recipient CMV seropositivity and CMV reactivation strongly tracked TRB clonality.

V was shortened by 3 bases and J by 0 bases, with 10 bases between the two germline ends. CDR1 SGDLS and CDR2 YYNGEE come from the germline V gene. This CDR3 is 15 amino acids long. The table came from immunoSEQ multiplex PCR; TCRdb's copy has only in-frame clones and leaves some out. This sample shows roughly 45,000 clones and no singletons; roughly 2% rests with the ten largest. In its sample, this clone was seen many times. The antigen is undetermined. The related graft donor's blood sample was taken on the day of bone marrow donation. Sequences were obtained from PBMCs. The chain recombines TRBV9 with TRBJ1-5, with a weak D call TRBD1 (6 bases). This sequence was found in a middle-aged man in good health, CMV-negative, and a related stem cell transplant donor. The CDR3, as DNA: TGTGCCAGCAGCGCCGGACAGCATAGCAATCAGCCCCAGCATTTT. Its protein product is CASSAGQHSNQPQHF.